This TCR beta chain is from a study of blood T cells in healthy people across ages. General study points: Roughly linear age-related decline in beta diversity appeared, significant by age about 40. It was found that TCR beta diversity correlated strongly with the percentage of naive T cells.

Per germline, CDR1 SGHRS and CDR2 YFSETQ. CDR3 size: 12 residues. A J-beta primer mix and a sample-barcoded 5' primer were used in a second PCR of about 7 to 12 cycles. TCRdb re-called the 5' RACE reads with MiXCR, one entry per CDR3 protein. The profile shows 1.5 million to 2 million distinct CDR3 sequences, 35% to 50% of them singletons. There were healthy Caucasian individuals from Russia, aged 6 to 90, serving as donors. Note on this clonotype: Its specificity is not known. A junction end diverges from the germline sequence, so it may reflect a read error.

This TCR derives from a human donor in good health. The chain carries TRBV5-1 and TRBJ1-2, with D unclear. Sequencing was carried out using blood. The CDR3 bases are TGCGCCAGCAGCTTGGACTCCTATCGCTACACCTTC. This translates into CASSLDSYRYTF.